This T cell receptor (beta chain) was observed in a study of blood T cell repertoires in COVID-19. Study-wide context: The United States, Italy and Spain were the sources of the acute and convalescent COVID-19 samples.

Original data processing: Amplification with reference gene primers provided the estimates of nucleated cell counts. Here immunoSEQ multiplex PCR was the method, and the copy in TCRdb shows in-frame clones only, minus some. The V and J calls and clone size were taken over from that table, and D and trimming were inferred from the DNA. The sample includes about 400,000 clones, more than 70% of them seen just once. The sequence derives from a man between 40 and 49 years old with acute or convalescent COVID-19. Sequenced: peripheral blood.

CDR3 protein: CASSPGAQGYQPQHF. The DNA for the CDR3 is TGTGCCAGCTCCCCGGGCGCACAGGGATATCAGCCCCAGCATTTT. This chain links TRBV9 with TRBJ1-5; tentatively, D is TRBD1 (6 bases). With 7 bases removed from V and 5 bases from J, the gap between germline ends came to 19 bases. The CDR3 loop spans 15 amino acids. CDR1 and CDR2 (germline): SGDLS, YYNGEE.